Many counts were recorded for the clone carrying this T cell receptor beta chain. Its antigen remains unknown. The V and J ends lost 3 bases and 6 bases, in that order; junction bases with no gene match: 9. Germline V gene sequence: CDR1 SEHNR, CDR2 FQNEAQ (reference sequence). This CDR3 spans 16 amino acids. These data belong to a study of post-analysis software for immune sequencing data. For the study at large: Secondary progressive, relapsing-remitting and progressive-relapsing multiple sclerosis were among the included disease courses. Study outcomes and limitations: Those samples that were prepared in the same batch co-clustered strongly by F measure. Multiple sclerosis patients showed significantly lower normalized Chao1 diversity than controls did. Elevated frequency relative to controls characterized four to six TRBV segments in patients, TRBV5-6, TRBV5-1 and TRBV20-1 among them.

Sequencing libraries made from TCR beta cDNA carried unique molecular identifiers. Out of about 0.9 to 10 million T cells, about 460,000 cDNA molecules were generated. TCRdb re-analysed the PCR reads in MiXCR, keeping a single row per CDR3 protein. The repertoire holds about 210,000 distinct CDR3 sequences, 29% seen once, with 3.4% in the top ten. This TCR came from a girl aged 2 to 17 with multiple sclerosis. Sequenced sample: blood. The chain is built from TRBV7-9 and TRBJ2-1; 9 positions agree with TRBD2. DNA for the CDR3: TGTGCCAGCAGCTTCCCCGGGACTAGCTTCGGCAATGAGCAGTTCTTC. It yields the protein CASSFPGTSFGNEQFF.